This TCR beta chain was observed in a study of T cell responses to AZD1222 COVID-19 vaccine. Background on the study: Some second doses came at about 4 weeks and others at about 12 weeks; these were pooled.

Per germline, CDR1 SGHTA and CDR2 FQGNSA. V lost 3 bases to trimming and J lost 4 bases, with 9 bases between them. CDR3 size: 13 residues. Assay used: immunoSEQ multiplex PCR; TCRdb lists only in-frame clones, some missing. The sample yields 150,000 to 200,000 clones, around 93% seen once. A remark on this clone: Its specificity is unknown.

Points from the study as a whole: Recipients of two AZD1222 doses showed rising Spike-specific TCR breadth and depth. Across the whole spike, CD4 TCRs peaked at regions 160-218 and 743-854. Clonal diversity was possibly underestimated; the donors were predominantly white British and more often female.

The TCR originated in an adult in good health. The chain recombines TRBV7-2 with TRBJ1-1; D may be TRBD1 (5 bases). The material was peripheral blood, obtained on day 0 of AZD1222 vaccination. CDR3 nucleotide sequence: TGTGCCAGCAGCTTTGGAGGGGTCACTGAAGCTTTCTTT. Translating gives CASSFGGVTEAFF.